The clone carrying this T cell receptor beta chain was picked up a small number of times. Each participant's cohort was designated according to participant-reported clinical history. This sample was taken from a study of blood T cell repertoires in COVID-19. After removal of 4 bases from V and 0 bases from J, the junction contained 0 bases not matched to a gene. The germline V gene has CDR1 LGHNA and CDR2 YSLEER. The CDR3 covers 14 residues. Here immunoSEQ multiplex PCR was the method, and the copy in TCRdb shows in-frame clones only, minus some. This sample carries roughly 330,000 clones, 70% to 90% of them seen once, and the ten largest clones take about 5%.

The sequence was obtained from a woman aged 25-40 years who had recovered from COVID-19. The rearrangement links TRBV4-3 to TRBJ2-7, with 10 bases matching TRBD1. Sequencing was carried out using PBMCs or T cells enriched from blood (not recorded which). CDR3 sequence: CASSRTGGSYEQYF. CDR3 bases: TGCGCCAGCAGCCGGACAGGGGGCTCCTACGAGCAGTACTTC.